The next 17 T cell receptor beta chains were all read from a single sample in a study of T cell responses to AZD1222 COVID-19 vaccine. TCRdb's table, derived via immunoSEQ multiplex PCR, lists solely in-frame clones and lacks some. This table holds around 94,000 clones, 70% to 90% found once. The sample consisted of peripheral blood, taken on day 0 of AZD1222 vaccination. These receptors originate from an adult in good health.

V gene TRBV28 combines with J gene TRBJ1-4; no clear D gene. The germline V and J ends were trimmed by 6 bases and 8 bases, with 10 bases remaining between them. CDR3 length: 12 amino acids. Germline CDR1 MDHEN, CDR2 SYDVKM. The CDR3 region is CASSREREKLFF. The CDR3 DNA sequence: TGTGCCAGCAGCCGAGAGCGGGAAAAACTGTTTTTT.

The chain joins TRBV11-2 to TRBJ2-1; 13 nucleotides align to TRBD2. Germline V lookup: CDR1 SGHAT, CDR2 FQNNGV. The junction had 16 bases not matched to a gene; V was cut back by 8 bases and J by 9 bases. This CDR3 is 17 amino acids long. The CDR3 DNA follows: TGTGCCAGCCGTACCACTGGTACTAGCGGGGGGGAGGCTGAGCAGTTCTTC. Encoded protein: CASRTTGTSGGEAEQFF.

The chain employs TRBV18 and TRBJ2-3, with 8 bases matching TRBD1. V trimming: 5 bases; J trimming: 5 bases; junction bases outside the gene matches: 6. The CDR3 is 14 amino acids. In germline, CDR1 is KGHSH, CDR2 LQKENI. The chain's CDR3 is CASSSTGVQDTQYF. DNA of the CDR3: TGTGCCAGCTCATCGACAGGGGTCCAAGATACGCAGTATTTT.

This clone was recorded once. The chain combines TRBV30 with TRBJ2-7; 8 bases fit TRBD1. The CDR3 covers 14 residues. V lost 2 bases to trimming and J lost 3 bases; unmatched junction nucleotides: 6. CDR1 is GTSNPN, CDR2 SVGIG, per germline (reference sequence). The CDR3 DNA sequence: TGTGCCTGGAGTAACACAGGGGGAAGCTACGAGCAGTACTTC. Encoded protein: CAWSNTGGSYEQYF.

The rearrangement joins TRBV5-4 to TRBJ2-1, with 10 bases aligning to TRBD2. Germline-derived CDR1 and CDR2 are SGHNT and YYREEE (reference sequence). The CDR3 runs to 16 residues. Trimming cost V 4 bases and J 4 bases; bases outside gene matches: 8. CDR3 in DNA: TGTGCCAGCAGCCTAAGGGCTAGCGGGGGATACAATGAGCAGTTCTTC. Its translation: CASSLRASGGYNEQFF.

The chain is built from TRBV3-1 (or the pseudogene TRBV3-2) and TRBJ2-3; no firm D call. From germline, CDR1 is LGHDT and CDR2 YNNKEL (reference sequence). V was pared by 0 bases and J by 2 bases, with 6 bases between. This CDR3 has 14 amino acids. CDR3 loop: CASSQEPATDTQYF. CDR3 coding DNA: TGTGCCAGCAGCCAAGAGCCAGCCACAGATACGCAGTATTTT.

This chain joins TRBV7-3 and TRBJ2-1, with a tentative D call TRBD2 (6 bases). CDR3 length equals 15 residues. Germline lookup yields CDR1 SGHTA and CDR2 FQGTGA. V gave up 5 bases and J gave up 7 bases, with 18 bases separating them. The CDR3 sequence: CASSLRWGVKNEQFF. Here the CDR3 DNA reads TGTGCCAGCAGCCTTAGATGGGGGGTAAAAAATGAGCAGTTCTTC.

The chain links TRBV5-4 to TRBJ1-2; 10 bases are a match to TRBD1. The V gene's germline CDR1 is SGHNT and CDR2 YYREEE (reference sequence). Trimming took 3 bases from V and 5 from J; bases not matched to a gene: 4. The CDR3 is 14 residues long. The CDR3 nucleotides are TGTGCCAGCAGCTGGGACAGGGGTCGGTATGGCTACACCTTC. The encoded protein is CASSWDRGRYGYTF.

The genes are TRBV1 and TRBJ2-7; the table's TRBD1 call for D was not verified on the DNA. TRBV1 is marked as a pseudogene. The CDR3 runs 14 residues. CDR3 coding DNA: TGCACCAGCAGCCAACCGAAGGGGGACTACGAGCAGTACTTC. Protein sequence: CTSSQPKGDYEQYF.

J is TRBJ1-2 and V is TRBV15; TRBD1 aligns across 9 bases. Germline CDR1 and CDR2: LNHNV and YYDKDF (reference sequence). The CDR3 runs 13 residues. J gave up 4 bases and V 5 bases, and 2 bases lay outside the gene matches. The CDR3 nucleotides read TGTGCCACCAGCCGGACAGGGGCCTATGGCTACACCTTC. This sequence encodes CATSRTGAYGYTF.

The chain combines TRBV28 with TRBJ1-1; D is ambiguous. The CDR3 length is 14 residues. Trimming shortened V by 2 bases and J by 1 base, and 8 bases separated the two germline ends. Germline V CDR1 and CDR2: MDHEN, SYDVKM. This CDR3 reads CASSLGPKNTEAFF. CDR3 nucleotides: TGTGCCAGCAGTTTAGGTCCAAAGAACACTGAAGCTTTCTTT.

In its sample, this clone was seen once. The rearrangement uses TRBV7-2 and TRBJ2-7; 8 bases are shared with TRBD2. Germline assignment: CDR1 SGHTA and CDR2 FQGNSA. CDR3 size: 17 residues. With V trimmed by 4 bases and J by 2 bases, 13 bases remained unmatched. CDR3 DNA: TGTGCCAGCAGCTCCTCTAGAGGGCGGGGGGCCACCTACGAGCAGTACTTC. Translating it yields CASSSSRGRGATYEQYF.

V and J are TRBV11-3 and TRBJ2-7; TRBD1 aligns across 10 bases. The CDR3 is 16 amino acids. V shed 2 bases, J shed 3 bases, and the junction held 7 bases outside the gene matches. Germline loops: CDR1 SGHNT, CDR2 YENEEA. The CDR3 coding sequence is TGTGCCAGCAGCTTATTGACAGGGGGCTCCCTCTACGAGCAGTACTTC. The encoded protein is CASSLLTGGSLYEQYF.

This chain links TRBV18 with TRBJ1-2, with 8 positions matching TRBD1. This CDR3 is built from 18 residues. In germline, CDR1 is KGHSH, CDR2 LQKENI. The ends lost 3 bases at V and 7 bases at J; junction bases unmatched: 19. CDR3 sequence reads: CASSPLIKATGENAGYTF. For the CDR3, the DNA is TGTGCCAGCTCACCGTTAATAAAGGCGACAGGGGAGAATGCTGGCTACACCTTC.

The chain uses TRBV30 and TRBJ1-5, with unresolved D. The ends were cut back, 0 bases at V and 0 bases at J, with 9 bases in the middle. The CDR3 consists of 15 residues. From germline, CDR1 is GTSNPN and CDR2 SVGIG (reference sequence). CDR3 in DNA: TGTGCCTGGAGTGTGTCCGGCCATAGCAATCAGCCCCAGCATTTT. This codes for CAWSVSGHSNQPQHF.

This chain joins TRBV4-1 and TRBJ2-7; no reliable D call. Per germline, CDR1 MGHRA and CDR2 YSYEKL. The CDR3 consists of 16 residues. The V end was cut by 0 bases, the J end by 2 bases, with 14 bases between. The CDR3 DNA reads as TGCGCCAGCAGCCAAGAAATAGGAAGTCTAACCTACGAGCAGTACTTC. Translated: CASSQEIGSLTYEQYF.

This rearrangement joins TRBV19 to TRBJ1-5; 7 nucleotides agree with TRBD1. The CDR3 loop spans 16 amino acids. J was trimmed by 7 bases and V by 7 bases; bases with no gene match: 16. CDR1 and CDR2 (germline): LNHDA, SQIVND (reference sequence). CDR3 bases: TGTGCCAGTAAAGGACAGGCCCGGAGGGGTACGCAGCCCCAGCATTTT. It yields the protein CASKGQARRGTQPQHF.